This note documents a single T cell receptor beta chain sequence. The target antigen is unknown. The data were taken from a study of long-term antiretroviral therapy in people with HIV. Whole-study results and caveats: The clones with expansion before ART were dominant in the repertoire at all time points. The data indicate that diversity increased after ART but remained below transplant donor controls.

Germline lookup yields CDR1 MNHEY and CDR2 SMNVEV (reference sequence). The CDR3 consists of 14 residues. Trimming stripped 6 bases from V and 5 bases from J, with 14 bases between. At survey level, the immunoSEQ assay was run in its v3.0 version. Assay: immunoSEQ multiplex PCR; the TCRdb copy retains only in-frame clones and omits some. Among fewer than 30,000 clones, approximately 80% were seen once, and the ten largest hold 5.5% to 6%. This TCR derives from a young man with HIV. The gene calls are TRBV27 and TRBJ2-1; D gene uncertain. The specimen comprised unsorted PBMCs, sampled 4.4 years after starting antiretroviral therapy. CDR3 nucleotide sequence: TGTGCCAGCAGGGAAATCCTTCCTAACAATGAGCAGTTCTTC. Translated: CASREILPNNEQFF.